The present T cell receptor beta chain was sequenced within a study of blood T cell repertoires in COVID-19. Whole-study context: Sources were T cells, B-cell-depleted T cells, or PBMCs; the material itself was cDNA or gDNA.

The assay was immunoSEQ multiplex PCR, and TCRdb's table has in-frame clones only and misses some. The sample holds 150,000 to 200,000 clones, roughly 85% seen once. CDR3 length: 15 residues. CDR1 and CDR2 (germline): SGHRS, YFSETQ. Trimming pared 6 bases from V and 4 bases from J, leaving 19 bases between. Sequencing was carried out using peripheral blood. V gene TRBV5-1 combines with J gene TRBJ1-1; D possibly corresponds to TRBD1 (5 bases). The source is a man aged 60 to 69 with acute or convalescent COVID-19. CDR3: CASTYGGRVPTEAFF. The CDR3 DNA reads as TGCGCCAGCACCTATGGGGGGAGGGTACCCACTGAAGCTTTCTTT.